Sequencing of this T cell receptor beta chain was carried out in a study of CD8+CD57+ T cells in acquired aplastic anemia. For the study at large: Roughly 3 ug was the average amount of DNA from sorted CD4+ and CD8+ cells.

Study-level points and caveats: Twenty-nine CD8+ CDR3 sequences were shared between patients and controls. With respect to CD8+ Simpson's diversity, patients and controls did not differ significantly.

Genomic DNA provided the template from which TCR beta VDJ and CDR3 profiles were obtained. TCRdb analysed the reads with MiXCR anew, one entry per CDR3 protein. The sample lists 200,000 to 250,000 distinct CDR3 sequences; 30% to 40% were seen once. On this clonotype itself: The antigen is undetermined.

Germline assignment: CDR1 MNHNS and CDR2 SASEGT. The CDR3 extends over 13 amino acids. V lost 5 bases and J 6 bases, leaving 13 bases between the germline ends. This clonotype originated in a human donor in good health, serving as a control. The specimen was sorted CD4+, CD8+, or CD8+CD57+ T cells (not recorded which) from PBMCs. This rearrangement joins TRBV6-1 to TRBJ1-1; D is ambiguous. DNA for the CDR3: TGTGCCAGCAGTTCAGGCCTACGCGCTGAAGCTTTCTTT. Translated, it gives CASSSGLRAEAFF.